The rows below give T cell receptor beta chains drawn from one sample of a study of CD8 T cells in ankylosing spondylitis. TCRdb redid the calling of the 5' RACE reads with MiXCR, one entry per CDR3 protein. This table holds 100,000 to 150,000 distinct CDR3 sequences, around 7% found once. The sample consisted of blood, either unsorted or a sorted T cell fraction (not recorded which). The receptors derive from a male donor with ankylosing spondylitis or in good health (not recorded which). Both conserved end residues are part of each CDR3. Each record gives: clone size, J gene, D gene, V gene, CDR3 DNA, CDR3 protein. The D gene is left open where the match is weak. Size values are once, few and many counts, or a class for expanded clones, and some rows have none.

abundance: few; j_gene: TRBJ2-5; d_gene: NA; v_gene: TRBV7-9; CDR3nt: TGTGCCAGCAGCTTACCGGGGCTTGAGACCCAGTACTTC; CDR3aa: CASSLPGLETQYF
abundance: NA; j_gene: TRBJ2-2; d_gene: NA; v_gene: TRBV6-1; CDR3nt: TGTGCCAGCAGAAACCTCGCGGGACTCAACACCGGTGAGCTGTTTTTT; CDR3aa: CASRNLAGLNTGELFF
abundance: few; j_gene: TRBJ1-1; d_gene: TRBD1; v_gene: TRBV20-1; CDR3nt: TGCAGTGCTCGAAACAGGGGGTTTGTGTCTGAAGCTTTCTTT; CDR3aa: CSARNRGFVSEAFF
abundance: few; j_gene: TRBJ2-1; d_gene: TRBD2; v_gene: TRBV24-1; CDR3nt: TGTGCCACCAAGACTAGCGGGGGGGATGAGCAGTTCTTC; CDR3aa: CATKTSGGDEQFF
abundance: NA; j_gene: TRBJ1-2; d_gene: NA; v_gene: TRBV5-5; CDR3nt: TGTGCCAGCAGCTTGGAGTCAGGAGACTTAAACTATGGCTACACCTTC; CDR3aa: CASSLESGDLNYGYTF
abundance: many; j_gene: TRBJ1-2; d_gene: NA; v_gene: TRBV12-3/TRBV12-4; CDR3nt: TGTGCCAGCAGTATTAGATGGGAAAACTATGGCTACACCTTC; CDR3aa: CASSIRWENYGYTF
abundance: NA; j_gene: TRBJ2-6; d_gene: NA; v_gene: TRBV12-3/TRBV12-4; CDR3nt: TGTGCCATCAGTTTACTTAGGGCGACCGAACTCTCTGGGGCCAACGTCCTGACTTTC; CDR3aa: CAISLLRATELSGANVLTF
abundance: many; j_gene: TRBJ2-7; d_gene: TRBD1; v_gene: TRBV11-2; CDR3nt: TGTGCCAGCAGCCTCTCGACAGGGGGTATCGACGAGCAGTACTTC; CDR3aa: CASSLSTGGIDEQYF
abundance: many; j_gene: TRBJ2-6; d_gene: TRBD2; v_gene: TRBV5-1; CDR3nt: TGCGCCAGCAGCCCAAATGGACTAGCGGAAGTCTCTGGGGCCAACGTCCTGACTTTC; CDR3aa: CASSPNGLAEVSGANVLTF
abundance: many; j_gene: TRBJ2-7; d_gene: NA; v_gene: TRBV24-1; CDR3nt: TGTGCCACCAGTGATCTGGATGGGCCGAGACAGTACTTC; CDR3aa: CATSDLDGPRQYF
abundance: many; j_gene: TRBJ2-2; d_gene: NA; v_gene: TRBV5-1; CDR3nt: TGCGCCAGCAGCTTGTTGGGACAAAACACCGGGGAGCTGTTTTTT; CDR3aa: CASSLLGQNTGELFF
abundance: many; j_gene: TRBJ1-1; d_gene: NA; v_gene: TRBV5-1; CDR3nt: TGCGCCAGCAGCTTCAGCCGCCAAGCGGCTGAAGCTTTCTTT; CDR3aa: CASSFSRQAAEAFF
abundance: many; j_gene: TRBJ2-5; d_gene: NA; v_gene: TRBV20-1; CDR3nt: TGCAGTGCTAGAGATCAGGGTCCAGAGACCCAGTACTTC; CDR3aa: CSARDQGPETQYF
abundance: many; j_gene: TRBJ2-4; d_gene: NA; v_gene: TRBV19; CDR3nt: TGTGCCAGTACCGGCGCGAACACCAAAAACATTCAGTACTTC; CDR3aa: CASTGANTKNIQYF
abundance: few; j_gene: TRBJ2-7; d_gene: TRBD1; v_gene: TRBV5-1; CDR3nt: TGCGCCAGCAGCTTGGGGGACAGGGAGAGCTCCTACGAGCAGTACTTC; CDR3aa: CASSLGDRESSYEQYF
abundance: many; j_gene: TRBJ2-5; d_gene: TRBD2; v_gene: TRBV20-1; CDR3nt: TGCAGTGCTACCTCGACTAGCGGGAGCCAAGAGACCCAGTACTTC; CDR3aa: CSATSTSGSQETQYF
abundance: many; j_gene: TRBJ2-5; d_gene: TRBD1; v_gene: TRBV5-1; CDR3nt: TGCGCCAGCAGCGGATGGGACAGCCGAGAGACCCAGTACTTC; CDR3aa: CASSGWDSRETQYF
abundance: many; j_gene: TRBJ1-1; d_gene: NA; v_gene: TRBV3-1; CDR3nt: TGTGCCAGCAGCCAAGTCACGGCAGGCCCTGAAGCTTTCTTT; CDR3aa: CASSQVTAGPEAFF
abundance: NA; j_gene: TRBJ2-3; d_gene: NA; v_gene: TRBV7-2; CDR3nt: TGTGCCAGCAGCCCCTACGGGGGTACGCAGTATTTT; CDR3aa: CASSPYGGTQYF
abundance: many; j_gene: TRBJ2-3; d_gene: NA; v_gene: TRBV5-1; CDR3nt: TGCGCCAGCAGCTTGGGACAGCTCACAGATACGCAGTATTTT; CDR3aa: CASSLGQLTDTQYF
abundance: many; j_gene: TRBJ1-2; d_gene: TRBD1; v_gene: TRBV7-9; CDR3nt: TGTGCCAGCAGCCTATCTCTGGGAGGGGGCAGTCATGGCTACACCTTC; CDR3aa: CASSLSLGGGSHGYTF
abundance: many; j_gene: TRBJ2-4; d_gene: NA; v_gene: TRBV29-1; CDR3nt: TGCAGCGTTGTAAGGGTGTTGGGGGTAGACAAAAACATTCAGTACTTC; CDR3aa: CSVVRVLGVDKNIQYF
abundance: many; j_gene: TRBJ2-7; d_gene: TRBD2; v_gene: TRBV11-2; CDR3nt: TGTGCCAGCAGACCTGTAGCGGGGGGTTCCTCCTACGAGCAGTACTTC; CDR3aa: CASRPVAGGSSYEQYF
abundance: many; j_gene: TRBJ2-2; d_gene: NA; v_gene: TRBV20-1; CDR3nt: TGCAGTGCTAGAGAACCAGGGCGGACCGGGGAGCTGTTTTTT; CDR3aa: CSAREPGRTGELFF
abundance: NA; j_gene: TRBJ1-2; d_gene: NA; v_gene: TRBV5-6; CDR3nt: TGTGCCAGCAGCTTGTATGAGGGCTGGGGCTACACCTTC; CDR3aa: CASSLYEGWGYTF
abundance: many; j_gene: TRBJ2-3; d_gene: NA; v_gene: TRBV5-1; CDR3nt: TGCGCCAGCAGCTTCCTGTCAGCCCCCACAGATACGCAGTATTTT; CDR3aa: CASSFLSAPTDTQYF
abundance: many; j_gene: TRBJ1-2; d_gene: NA; v_gene: TRBV30; CDR3nt: TGTGCCTGGAGTTTAACAGGAGTTCTCTTC; CDR3aa: CAWSLTGVLF
abundance: many; j_gene: TRBJ2-2; d_gene: TRBD1; v_gene: TRBV19; CDR3nt: TGTGCCAGTAGTCCCGCCCAGGGGGTCCCCGGGGAGCTGTTTTTT; CDR3aa: CASSPAQGVPGELFF
abundance: few; j_gene: TRBJ2-1; d_gene: NA; v_gene: TRBV20-1; CDR3nt: TGCAGTGCCCCCCTGAATGTCGGAGGAAATGAGCAGTTCTTC; CDR3aa: CSAPLNVGGNEQFF
abundance: many; j_gene: TRBJ2-2; d_gene: NA; v_gene: TRBV12-3/TRBV12-4; CDR3nt: TGTGCCAGCAGTTTGCTAGGAGGGGACACCGGGGAGCTGTTTTTT; CDR3aa: CASSLLGGDTGELFF
abundance: many; j_gene: TRBJ1-3; d_gene: NA; v_gene: TRBV7-6; CDR3nt: TGTGCCAGCAGCTTAAGGCCACAGGGAAACACCATATATTTT; CDR3aa: CASSLRPQGNTIYF
abundance: many; j_gene: TRBJ2-3; d_gene: NA; v_gene: TRBV15; CDR3nt: TGTGCCACCAGCAGAGATCTGGCGATTCTTGTGGATACGCAGTATTTT; CDR3aa: CATSRDLAILVDTQYF
abundance: many; j_gene: TRBJ2-3; d_gene: TRBD2; v_gene: TRBV3-1; CDR3nt: TGTGCCAGTCAAGGTCCAGGGTCTAGCGGGGGGGAAGATACGCAGTATTTT; CDR3aa: CASQGPGSSGGEDTQYF
abundance: many; j_gene: TRBJ1-3; d_gene: NA; v_gene: TRBV28; CDR3nt: TGTGCCAGCAGTTTGCCCATGGGAGCCTCTGGAAACACCATATATTTT; CDR3aa: CASSLPMGASGNTIYF
abundance: many; j_gene: TRBJ2-3; d_gene: TRBD2; v_gene: TRBV5-1; CDR3nt: TGCGCCAGCGCTGCCGGGACTAGCGTCAACACAGATACGCAGTATTTT; CDR3aa: CASAAGTSVNTDTQYF
abundance: many; j_gene: TRBJ2-1; d_gene: TRBD1; v_gene: TRBV3-1; CDR3nt: TGTGCCAGCAGCCAAGGGTGGGGACAGGGGGAATACAATGAGCAGTTCTTC; CDR3aa: CASSQGWGQGEYNEQFF